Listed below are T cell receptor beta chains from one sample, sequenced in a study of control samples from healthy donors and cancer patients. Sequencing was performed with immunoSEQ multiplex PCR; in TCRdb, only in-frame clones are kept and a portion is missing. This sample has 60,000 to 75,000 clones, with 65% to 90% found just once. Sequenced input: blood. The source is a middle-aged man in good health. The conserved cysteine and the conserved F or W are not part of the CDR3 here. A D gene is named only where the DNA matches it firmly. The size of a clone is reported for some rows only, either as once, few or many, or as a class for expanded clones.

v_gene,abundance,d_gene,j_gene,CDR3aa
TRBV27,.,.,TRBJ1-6,ATTDRSSYNSPLH
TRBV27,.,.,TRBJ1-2,ASSLSVRRGLSGYT
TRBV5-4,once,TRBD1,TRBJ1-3,ASSFSGTGGNTIY
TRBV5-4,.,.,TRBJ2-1,ASSLSRRISREQF
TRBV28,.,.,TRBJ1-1,ASSPPVKGNTEAF
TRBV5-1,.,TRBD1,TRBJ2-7,ASSQGQGGSYEQY
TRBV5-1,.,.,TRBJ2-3,ASMQQGLGDTQY
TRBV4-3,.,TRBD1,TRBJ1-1,ASSQETQTGRAEAF
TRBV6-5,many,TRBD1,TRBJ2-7,ASSYVGQGYEQY
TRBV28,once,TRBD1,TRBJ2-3,ASSLLQGADTQY
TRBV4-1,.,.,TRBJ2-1,ASSQLDLTVYGEQF
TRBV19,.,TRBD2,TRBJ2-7,ASSTRLAGGGYEQY
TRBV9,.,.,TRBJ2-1,ASSPSGRSGENEQF
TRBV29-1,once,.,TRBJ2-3,SVSFQGGTQY
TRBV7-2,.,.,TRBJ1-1,ASSLGGGRRTEAF
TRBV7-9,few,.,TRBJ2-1,ASSFGHPGQF
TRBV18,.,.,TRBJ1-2,ASSRTPRGRNYGYT
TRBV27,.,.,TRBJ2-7,ASSLSPLSPYEQY
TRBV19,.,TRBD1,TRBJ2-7,ASTPGQARYEQY
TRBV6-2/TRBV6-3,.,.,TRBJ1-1,ASSYRLNTEAF
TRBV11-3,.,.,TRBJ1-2,ASSLDHRSYGYT
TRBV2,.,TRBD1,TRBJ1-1,ASSFYLRDRGRGTEAF
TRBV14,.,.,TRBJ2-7,ASSQDLAGSHEQY
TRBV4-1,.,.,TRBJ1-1,ASSQDLMNTEAF
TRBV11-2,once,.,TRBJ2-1,ASSLSGINEQF
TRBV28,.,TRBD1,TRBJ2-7,ASSPHSGTGDEQY
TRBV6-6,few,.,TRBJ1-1,ATHTGLNTEAF
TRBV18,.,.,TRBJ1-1,ASSLLDVNTEAF
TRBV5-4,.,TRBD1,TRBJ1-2,ASSPVLDRATANYGYT
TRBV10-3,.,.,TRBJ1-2,AISDRASDGGYT
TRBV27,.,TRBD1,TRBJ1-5,ASSPTGGPPQPQH
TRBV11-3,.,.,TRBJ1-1,ASSLHQGRGTEAF
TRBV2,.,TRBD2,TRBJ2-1,ASSKGTSGGRGSYNEQF
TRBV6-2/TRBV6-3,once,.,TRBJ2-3,ASSPTRAEPTNTQY
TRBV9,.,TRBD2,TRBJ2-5,ASSPTGLGQETQY
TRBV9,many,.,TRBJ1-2,ASSPRPGRGAYGYT
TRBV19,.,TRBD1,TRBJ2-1,ASSRTRGQRLSSYNEQF
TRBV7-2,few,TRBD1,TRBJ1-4,ASSPGGQGNEKLF
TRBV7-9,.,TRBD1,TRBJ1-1,ASSLGQGTMNTEAF
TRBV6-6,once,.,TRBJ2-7,ASSSDSYEQY
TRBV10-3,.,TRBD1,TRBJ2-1,AISGTGNNEQF
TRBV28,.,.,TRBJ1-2,ASSLAGHTIYGYT
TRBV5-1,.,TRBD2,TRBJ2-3,ASSLEGSGSWDTQY
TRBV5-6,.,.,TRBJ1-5,ASSLQNQPQH
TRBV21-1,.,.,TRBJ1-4,ASSIQGTNEKLF
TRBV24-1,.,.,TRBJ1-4,ATSDLQFRTLATNEKLF
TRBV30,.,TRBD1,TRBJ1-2,AWSPGTVNYGYT
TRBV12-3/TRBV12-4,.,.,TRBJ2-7,ASSVPFHEQY
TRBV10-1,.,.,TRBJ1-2,ASRQRYGYT
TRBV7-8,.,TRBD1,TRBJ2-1,ASSLAPQGYSYNEQF
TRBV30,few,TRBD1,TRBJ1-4,AWSVDRGEKLF
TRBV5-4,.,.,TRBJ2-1,ASSRGQSDEQF
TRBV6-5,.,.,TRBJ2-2,ASSPLRNTGELF
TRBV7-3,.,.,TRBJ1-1,ASSYTGIGTEAF
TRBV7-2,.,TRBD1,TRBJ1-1,ASSYRDRVMNTEAF
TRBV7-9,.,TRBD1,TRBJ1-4,ASRRDRVDEKLF
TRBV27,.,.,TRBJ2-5,ASSTRTETQY
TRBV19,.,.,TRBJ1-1,ASSVWDPNTEAF